A single sample gave rise to the 20 T cell receptor beta chains below, sequenced in a study of T and B cells in COVID-19 patients. Multiplex PCR with BIOMED2 TRB-A/B primer pools amplified TRB rearrangements. TCRdb used MiXCR to reprocess the multiplex PCR reads, holding one entry per CDR3 protein. This table holds more than 11,000 distinct CDR3 sequences, roughly 28% found once. TRB was amplified from around 250-460 ng of blood genomic DNA. The sequenced sample was blood. These receptors originate from a human donor who had recovered from COVID-19.

The chain joins TRBV11-1 to TRBJ2-5, with a weak D call TRBD2 (6 bases). With 5 bases removed from V and 5 bases from J, the gap between germline ends came to 12 bases. Germline CDR1 is SGHAT and CDR2 is FQDESV (reference sequence). The CDR3 spans 13 residues. The CDR3 spells CASSDRGRETQYF. The CDR3 DNA reads as TGTGCCAGCAGCGACCGGGGGAGGGAGACCCAGTACTTC.

V and J are TRBV6-5 and TRBJ1-2; possibly TRBD1 for D (5 bases). This CDR3 comprises 16 residues. Germline CDR1 is MNHEY and CDR2 is SVGAGI. Trimming took 4 bases from V and 2 from J, leaving 17 bases between them. For the CDR3, the DNA is TGTGCCAGCAGTTTACGCCCATCGGGGGTGAACTATGGCTACACCTTC. It specifies CASSLRPSGVNYGYTF.

A few counts support this clonotype. The chain employs TRBV18 and TRBJ2-1; 11 bases line up with TRBD2. CDR3 size: 17 residues. Germline-derived CDR1 and CDR2 are KGHSH and LQKENI. V trimming: 3 bases; J trimming: 1 base; junction bases outside the gene matches: 5. The CDR3 is CASSPSTSGRSYNEQFF. The CDR3 DNA reads TGTGCCAGCTCACCTTCAACTAGCGGGAGATCCTACAATGAGCAGTTCTTC.

This clonotype was seen ten or more times. This chain links TRBV27 with TRBJ2-7; perhaps TRBD2 as D (5 bases). The germline gives CDR1 MNHEY, CDR2 SMNVEV (reference sequence). This CDR3 has 16 amino acids. The ends were cut back, 4 bases at V and 0 bases at J, with 16 bases in the middle. CDR3 in amino acids: CASSSPRGFTSYEQYF. CDR3 coding DNA: TGTGCCAGCAGTTCACCTCGGGGTTTTACCTCCTACGAGCAGTACTTC.

This clonotype came up a few times. The V gene is TRBV5-6, the J gene TRBJ1-6; D unclear. Trimming stripped 4 bases from V and 10 bases from J, with 18 bases between. Germline CDR1 reads SGHDT; CDR2 reads YYEEEE. The CDR3 has 15 residues. CDR3 sequence reads: CASSKLDSGVSPLHF. The CDR3 bases are TGTGCCAGCAGCAAGCTCGACTCGGGTGTCTCACCCCTCCACTTT.

The rearrangement joins TRBV12-3 or TRBV12-4 to TRBJ2-1; TRBD1 matches at 7 bases. The CDR3 is 14 amino acids. V dropped 6 bases and J dropped 2; count of bases not matched to a gene: 4. CDR3: CASSPGGTYNEQFF. DNA of the CDR3: TGTGCCAGCAGCCCAGGGGGAACCTACAATGAGCAGTTCTTC.

This clonotype was counted a few times. V usage is TRBV6-1 and J usage is TRBJ1-2; unclear D gene. Per germline, CDR1 MNHNS and CDR2 SASEGT. The CDR3 runs to 17 residues. V was clipped by 2 bases and J by 4 bases, with 20 bases between them. CDR3 sequence reads: CASSEFSPRAVFYGYTF. Here the CDR3 DNA reads TGTGCCAGCAGTGAATTCTCCCCTCGAGCAGTCTTCTATGGCTACACCTTC.

This clonotype was observed many times. The chain recombines TRBV12-3 or TRBV12-4 with TRBJ2-1; no firm D call. The CDR3 length is 12 residues. With 3 bases removed from V and 14 bases from J, the gap between germline ends came to 14 bases. In DNA, the CDR3 is TGTGCCAGCAGTTTTTGGGCCGGTCGGGAGTTCTTC. Residues: CASSFWAGREFF.

This chain joins TRBV5-4 and TRBJ1-3; D gene ambiguous. Looked up from germline, CDR1 is SGHNT and CDR2 is YYREEE (reference sequence). CDR3 length: 14 amino acids. Trimming cost V 4 bases and J 0 bases, with 8 bases left between them. CDR3 in DNA: TGTGCCAGCAGCCCGAGGGACTCTGGAAACACCATATATTTT. Protein: CASSPRDSGNTIYF. The variable domain in full, with the rest retrieved from reference TRBV5-4 and TRBJ1-3, is ETGVTQSPTHLIKTRGQQVTLRCSSQSGHNTVSWYQQALGQGPQFIFQYYREEENGRGNFPPRFSGLQFPNYSSELNVNALELDDSALYLCASSPRDSGNTIYFGEGSWLTVV.

This clonotype qualifies as medium-sized (0.01 to 0.1%). The chain is built from TRBV19 and TRBJ2-7; possible D gene TRBD1, 6 bases. Trimming left V 6 bases short and J 1 base short, with 13 bases between. Germline CDR1 reads LNHDA; CDR2 reads SQIVND (reference sequence). The CDR3 length is 14 residues. The CDR3 sequence is CASSQTDSSYEQYF. As DNA, the CDR3 is TGTGCCAGTAGCCAAACGGACAGTTCCTACGAGCAGTACTTC.

V and J are TRBV12-3 or TRBV12-4 and TRBJ1-2; D perhaps matches TRBD1 (5 bases). Trimming removed 3 bases at V and 3 bases at J, with 14 bases between. This CDR3 comprises 15 residues. The CDR3 protein is CASSLKAGIDYGYTF. The CDR3 nucleotides are TGTGCCAGCAGTTTGAAGGCAGGGATTGACTATGGCTACACCTTC.

This chain connects TRBV6-5 to TRBJ1-1, with 9 bases aligning to TRBD1. J lost 9 bases, V lost 2 bases, and 4 bases had no gene match. The CDR3 runs to 13 residues. Germline V gene data show CDR1 as MNHEY and CDR2 as SVGAGI. For the CDR3, the DNA is TGTGCCAGCAGTTACCCCACAGGGGGCAAAGCTTTCTTT. It codes for CASSYPTGGKAFF.

This clonotype occurred many times. This chain uses TRBV12-3 or TRBV12-4 with TRBJ2-7; unclear D gene. CDR3 size: 12 residues. With 6 bases removed from V and 7 bases from J, the gap between germline ends came to 13 bases. The CDR3 sequence: CASSLLVGEQYF. The CDR3 DNA sequence: TGTGCCAGCAGCCTCCTCGTGGGAGAGCAGTACTTC.

This chain connects TRBV20-1 to TRBJ2-7, with 7 bases lining up with TRBD1. Trimming took 6 bases from V and 5 from J; bases not matched to a gene: 10. Germline V gene data show CDR1 as DFQATT and CDR2 as SNEGSKA (reference sequence). The CDR3 covers 13 residues. The CDR3 nucleotides are TGCAGTGCGCCGGGACAGACGGAGGACGAGCAGTACTTC. Encoded protein: CSAPGQTEDEQYF.

About this clonotype itself: This may be a read error, as it is one base from a much larger clone. The chain combines TRBV6-5 with TRBJ2-1, with 8 bases fitting TRBD2. From germline, CDR1 is MNHEY and CDR2 SVGAGI. This CDR3 is built from 16 residues. The CDR3 here is CASSERGLGIYNKQFF. In DNA form, the CDR3 reads TGTGCCAGCAGTGAACGGGGACTAGGGATCTACAATAAGCAGTTCTTC.

The chain employs TRBV19 and TRBJ1-1, with TRBD1 identical over 8 bases. The germline gives CDR1 LNHDA, CDR2 SQIVND (reference sequence). V gave up 4 bases and J gave up 3 bases; unmatched junction bases: 4. This CDR3 has 14 residues. The CDR3, as DNA: TGTGCCAGTAGTAGTGGACAGGGTTACACTGAAGCTTTCTTT. Protein product: CASSSGQGYTEAFF.

This sequence joins TRBV19 and TRBJ2-1, with a possible D match to TRBD2 (5 bases). V shed 6 bases and J shed 8 bases, with 20 bases lying between them. Germline V gene data show CDR1 as LNHDA and CDR2 as SQIVND (reference sequence). The CDR3 spans 15 residues. This CDR3 reads CASSQRSAAKDEQFF. CDR3 sequence (DNA): TGTGCCAGTAGCCAGCGGAGTGCGGCTAAGGATGAGCAGTTCTTC.

This clonotype was observed a few times. The chain joins TRBV12-3 or TRBV12-4 to TRBJ1-2, with TRBD1 matching over 8 bases. The CDR3 has 14 amino acids. Trimming at V came to 5 bases and at J to 1 base, leaving 3 bases not matched to a gene. This chain's CDR3 is CASSLDRVNYGYTF. CDR3 sequence (DNA): TGTGCCAGCAGTCTGGACAGGGTTAACTATGGCTACACCTTC.

By frequency in the sample, this clonotype is medium-sized (0.01 to 0.1%). The CDR3 region is CASSIAHKYGYTF. CDR3 DNA: TGTGCCAGTAGTATAGCCCACAAATATGGCTACACCTTC. The chain links TRBV19 to TRBJ1-2; D is ambiguous. V gave up 1 base and J gave up 5 bases, with 8 bases separating them. Germline V lookup: CDR1 LNHDA, CDR2 SQIVND (reference sequence). This CDR3 is built from 13 residues.

This clonotype showed up just a few times. The rearrangement joins TRBV7-9 to TRBJ1-5, with no clear D. Germline CDR1 SEHNR, CDR2 FQNEAQ (reference sequence). The CDR3 has 12 residues. V lost 1 base to trimming and J lost 7 bases, with 5 bases between them. The CDR3 reads CASSLGTQPQHF. The CDR3 DNA reads TGTGCCAGCAGCTTAGGCACCCAGCCCCAGCATTTT.